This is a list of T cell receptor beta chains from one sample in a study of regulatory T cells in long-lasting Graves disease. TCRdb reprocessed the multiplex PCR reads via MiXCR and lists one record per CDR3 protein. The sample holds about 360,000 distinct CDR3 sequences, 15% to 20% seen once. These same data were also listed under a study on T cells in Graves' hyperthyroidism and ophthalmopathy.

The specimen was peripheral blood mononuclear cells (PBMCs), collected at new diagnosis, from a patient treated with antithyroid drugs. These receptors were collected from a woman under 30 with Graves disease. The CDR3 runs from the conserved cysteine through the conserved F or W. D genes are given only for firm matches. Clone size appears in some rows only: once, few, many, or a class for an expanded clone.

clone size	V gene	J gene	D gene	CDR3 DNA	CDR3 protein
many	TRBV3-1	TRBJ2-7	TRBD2	TGTGCCAGCAGGCCAAGTTTCGGGACTAGCGGGGGATACGAGCAGTACTTC	CASRPSFGTSGGYEQYF
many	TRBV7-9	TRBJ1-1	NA	TGTGCCAGCAGCCCCTTAGACAAGAACACTGAAGCTTTCTTT	CASSPLDKNTEAFF
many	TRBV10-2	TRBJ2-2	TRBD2	TGCGCCAGCAGGACGGGAGGGCCTCCCACCGGGGAGCTGTTTTTT	CASRTGGPPTGELFF
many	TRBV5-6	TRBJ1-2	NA	TGTGCCAGCAGCTGGGGACCCGGGGCCTATGGCTACACCTTC	CASSWGPGAYGYTF
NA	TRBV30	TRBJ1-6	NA	TGTGCCTGGAGACCGACAGGACATAATTCACCCCTCCACTTT	CAWRPTGHNSPLHF
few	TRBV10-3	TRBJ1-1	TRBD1	TGTGCCATCAGATCAGGGGGCACTGAAGCTTTCTTT	CAIRSGGTEAFF
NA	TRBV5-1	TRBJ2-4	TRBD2	TGCGCCAGCAGCCAGGAAACGCTAGCGGGAGACTCATCCAAAAACATTCAGTACTTC	CASSQETLAGDSSKNIQYF
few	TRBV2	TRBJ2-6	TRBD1	TGTGCCAGCAGTCCCCAGCGACAGGGGGCATTCAGTAGAGGGGCCAACGTCCTGACTTTC	CASSPQRQGAFSRGANVLTF
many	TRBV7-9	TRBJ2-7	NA	TGTGCCAGCAGCTTTGGTGATTACTACGAGCAGTACTTC	CASSFGDYYEQYF
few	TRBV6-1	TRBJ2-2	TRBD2	TGTGCCAGCGGCTCCGGGGGGATCGGCACCGGGGAGCTGTTTTTT	CASGSGGIGTGELFF
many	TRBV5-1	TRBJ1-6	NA	TGCGCCAGCAGCCCACAGGGCTATAATTCACCCCTCCACTTT	CASSPQGYNSPLHF
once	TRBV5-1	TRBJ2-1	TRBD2	TGCGCCAGCAGCTTGAGCCTAGCGGGAGGGCCAGGGAATGAGCAGTTCTTC	CASSLSLAGGPGNEQFF
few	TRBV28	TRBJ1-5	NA	TGTGCCAGCAGTTTAGGGGGAGGGATCCAGCCCCAGCATTTT	CASSLGGGIQPQHF
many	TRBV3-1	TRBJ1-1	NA	TGTGCCAGCAGCGCCCCCTCGGGAACAAACACTGAAGCTTTCTTT	CASSAPSGTNTEAFF
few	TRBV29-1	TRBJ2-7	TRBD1	TGCAGCGCCGTAGAGGGGGCAGGAACCTACGAGCAGTACTTC	CSAVEGAGTYEQYF
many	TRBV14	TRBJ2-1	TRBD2	TGTGCCAGCAGCCCCCTTAGCGGGAGCTACAATGAGCAGTTCTTC	CASSPLSGSYNEQFF
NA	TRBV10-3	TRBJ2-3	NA	TGTGCCATCAGTGCCAGCCCCTCTGGGGCAGATACGCAGTATTTT	CAISASPSGADTQYF
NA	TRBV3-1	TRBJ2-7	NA	TGTGCCAGCAGCCAAGATCTTGGCGGCGGACTCAACTCCTACGAGCAGTACTTC	CASSQDLGGGLNSYEQYF
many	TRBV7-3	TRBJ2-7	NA	TGTGCCAGCAGCTTAACGGGGTCAGGGGATGAGCAGTACTTC	CASSLTGSGDEQYF
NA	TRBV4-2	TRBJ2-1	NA	TGTGCCAGCAGCCAAGAGGCTTCCTCCTACAATGAGCAGTTCTTC	CASSQEASSYNEQFF
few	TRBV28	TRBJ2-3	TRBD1	TGTGCCAGCAGCCAAGTGGGACAGGAACCAGATACGCAGTATTTT	CASSQVGQEPDTQYF
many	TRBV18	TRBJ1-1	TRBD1	TGTGCCAGCTCACCGGACAGGGCGAACACTGAAGCTTTCTTT	CASSPDRANTEAFF
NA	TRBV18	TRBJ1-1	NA	TGTGCCAGCTCACCGACTAGGGGCGGAACTGAAGCTTTCTTT	CASSPTRGGTEAFF
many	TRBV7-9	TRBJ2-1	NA	TGTGCCAGCAGTCCTAAGTCCGGGAGCCTCCGATACAATGAGCAGTTCTTC	CASSPKSGSLRYNEQFF
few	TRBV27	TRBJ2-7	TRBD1	TGTGCCAGCAGTAACAATCTGGCGACAGGGCCCCACGAGCAGTACTTC	CASSNNLATGPHEQYF
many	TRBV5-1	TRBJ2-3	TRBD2	TGCGCCAGCAGCTTGGATGGCGGGGGGGCCTCAGATACGCAGTATTTT	CASSLDGGGASDTQYF
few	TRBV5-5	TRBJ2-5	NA	TGTGCCAGCAGCTTGACGCCCACACGAGAGACCCAGTACTTC	CASSLTPTRETQYF
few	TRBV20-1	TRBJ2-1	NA	TGCAGTGCTAGCTTTTCTTGGCCGACTCTGAGCTCCTACAATGAGCAGTTCTTC	CSASFSWPTLSSYNEQFF
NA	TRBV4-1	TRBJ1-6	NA	TGCGCCAGCAGCCAAGGGGGCTCCAATAATTCACCCCTCCACTTT	CASSQGGSNNSPLHF
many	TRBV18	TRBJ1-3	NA	TGTGCCAGCGATACAGGACAAGGAAACACCATATATTTT	CASDTGQGNTIYF
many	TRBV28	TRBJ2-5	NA	TGTGCCAGCAGCTTGTACCAAGAGACCCAGTACTTC	CASSLYQETQYF
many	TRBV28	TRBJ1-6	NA	TGTGCCACCGACCGGGGGCAAGGGAGCTATAATTCACCCCTCCACTTT	CATDRGQGSYNSPLHF
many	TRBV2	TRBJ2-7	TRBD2	TGTGCCAGCAGCCCATTCCGGGGACTAGCGGACTACGAGCAGTACTTC	CASSPFRGLADYEQYF
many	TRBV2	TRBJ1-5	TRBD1	TGTGCCAGCGTGTTGACAGGGGAGAGTCAGCCCCAGCATTTT	CASVLTGESQPQHF
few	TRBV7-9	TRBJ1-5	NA	TGTGCCAGCAGCTTCGGGACCGAACATCAGCCCCAGCATTTT	CASSFGTEHQPQHF
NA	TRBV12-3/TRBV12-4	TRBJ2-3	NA	TGTGCCAGCAGTTTAAAAAGGGGGGGGGCCCTGGGGGAAACAGATACGCAGTATTTT	CASSLKRGGALGETDTQYF
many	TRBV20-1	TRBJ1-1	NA	TGCAGTGCTAGAGATATTGGGGGGATACTTGAAGCTTTCTTT	CSARDIGGILEAFF